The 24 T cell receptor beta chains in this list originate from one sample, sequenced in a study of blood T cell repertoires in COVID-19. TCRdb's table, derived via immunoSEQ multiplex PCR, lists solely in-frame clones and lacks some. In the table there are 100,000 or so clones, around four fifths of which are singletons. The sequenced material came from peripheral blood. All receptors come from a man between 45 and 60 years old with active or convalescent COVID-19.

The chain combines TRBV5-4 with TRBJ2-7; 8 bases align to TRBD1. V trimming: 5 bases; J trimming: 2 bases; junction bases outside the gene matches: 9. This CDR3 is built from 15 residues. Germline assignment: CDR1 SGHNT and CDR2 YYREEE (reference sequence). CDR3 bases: TGTGCCAGCAGGGTACAGGGGGGCCCCCCCTACGAGCAGTACTTC. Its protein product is CASRVQGGPPYEQYF.

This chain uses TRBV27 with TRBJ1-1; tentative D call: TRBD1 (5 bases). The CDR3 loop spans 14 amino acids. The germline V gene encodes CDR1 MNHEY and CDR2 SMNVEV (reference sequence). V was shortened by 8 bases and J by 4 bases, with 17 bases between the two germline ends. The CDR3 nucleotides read TGTGCCAGCGCCCCGGCGGGGGTGGCCACTGAAGCTTTCTTT. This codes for CASAPAGVATEAFF.

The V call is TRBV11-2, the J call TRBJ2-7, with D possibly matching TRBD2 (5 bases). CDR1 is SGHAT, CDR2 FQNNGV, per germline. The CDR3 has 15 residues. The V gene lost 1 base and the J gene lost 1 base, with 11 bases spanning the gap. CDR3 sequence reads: CASSLGGRRSYEQYF. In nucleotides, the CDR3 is TGTGCCAGCAGCTTAGGAGGGAGACGTTCCTACGAGCAGTACTTC.

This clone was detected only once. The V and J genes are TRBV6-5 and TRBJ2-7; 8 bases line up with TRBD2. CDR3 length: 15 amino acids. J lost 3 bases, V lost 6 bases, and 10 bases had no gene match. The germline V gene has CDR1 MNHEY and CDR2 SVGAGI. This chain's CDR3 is CASSTGGDLFYEQYF. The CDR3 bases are TGTGCCAGCAGCACCGGGGGGGACCTATTCTACGAGCAGTACTTC.

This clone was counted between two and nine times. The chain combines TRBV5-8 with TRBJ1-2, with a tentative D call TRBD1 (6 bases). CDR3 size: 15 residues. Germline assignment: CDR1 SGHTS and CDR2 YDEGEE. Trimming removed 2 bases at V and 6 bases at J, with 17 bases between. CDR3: CASSFRGQLGDGYTF. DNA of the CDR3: TGTGCCAGCAGCTTCCGGGGACAACTTGGGGATGGCTACACCTTC.

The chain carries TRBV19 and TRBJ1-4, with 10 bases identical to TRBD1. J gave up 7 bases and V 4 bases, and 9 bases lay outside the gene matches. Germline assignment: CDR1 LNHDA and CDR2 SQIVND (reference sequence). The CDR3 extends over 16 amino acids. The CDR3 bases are TGTGCCAGTAGTAGCACCGGGACAGGGGCGAGTGAAAAACTGTTTTTT. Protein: CASSSTGTGASEKLFF.

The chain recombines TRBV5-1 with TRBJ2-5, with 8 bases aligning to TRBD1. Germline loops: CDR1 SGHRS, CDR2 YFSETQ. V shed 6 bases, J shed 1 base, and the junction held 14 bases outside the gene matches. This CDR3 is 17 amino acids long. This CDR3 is CASNPDPIGTGQETQYF. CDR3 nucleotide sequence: TGCGCCAGCAACCCCGATCCGATAGGGACAGGCCAAGAGACCCAGTACTTC.

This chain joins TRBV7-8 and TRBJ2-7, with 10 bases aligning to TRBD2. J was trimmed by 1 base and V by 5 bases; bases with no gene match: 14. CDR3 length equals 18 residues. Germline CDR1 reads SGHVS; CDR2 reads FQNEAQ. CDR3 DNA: TGTGCCAGCAGCCTACGACCGGGACTAGCGATTCGGTCCTACGAGCAGTACTTC. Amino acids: CASSLRPGLAIRSYEQYF.

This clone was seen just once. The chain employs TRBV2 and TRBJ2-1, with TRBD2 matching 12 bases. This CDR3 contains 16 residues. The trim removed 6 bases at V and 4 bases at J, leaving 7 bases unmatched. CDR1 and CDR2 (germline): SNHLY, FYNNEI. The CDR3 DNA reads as TGTGCCAGCAGCAGAGGACTAGCGGGGAATTACAATGAGCAGTTCTTC. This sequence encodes CASSRGLAGNYNEQFF.

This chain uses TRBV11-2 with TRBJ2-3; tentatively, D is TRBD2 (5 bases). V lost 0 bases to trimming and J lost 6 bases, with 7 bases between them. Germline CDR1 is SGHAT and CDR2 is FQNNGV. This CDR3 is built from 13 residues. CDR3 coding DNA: TGTGCCAGCAGCTTAGAGGTAGCGGATACGCAGTATTTT. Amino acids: CASSLEVADTQYF. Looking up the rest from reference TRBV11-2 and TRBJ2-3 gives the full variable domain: EAGVAQSPRYKIIEKRQSVAFWCNPISGHATLYWYQQILGQGPKLLIQFQNNGVVDDSQLPKDRFSAERLKGVDSTLKIQPAKLEDSAVYLCASSLEVADTQYFGPGTRLTVL.

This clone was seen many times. The chain's CDR3 is CASSSWDSGYEQYF. Written as DNA, the CDR3 is TGTGCCAGTAGTTCCTGGGACAGTGGATACGAGCAGTACTTC. The gene calls are TRBV19 and TRBJ2-7; 7 bases are a match to TRBD1. CDR1 is LNHDA, CDR2 SQIVND, per germline (reference sequence). The V and J ends lost 5 bases and 4 bases, in that order; junction bases with no gene match: 8. This CDR3 comprises 14 residues. The full variable domain, rest sourced from reference TRBV19 and TRBJ2-7, is DGGITQSPKYLFRKEGQNVTLSCEQNLNHDAMYWYRQDPGQGLRLIYYSQIVNDFQKGDIAEGYSVSREKKESFPLTVTSAQKNPTAFYLCASSSWDSGYEQYFGPGTRLTVT.

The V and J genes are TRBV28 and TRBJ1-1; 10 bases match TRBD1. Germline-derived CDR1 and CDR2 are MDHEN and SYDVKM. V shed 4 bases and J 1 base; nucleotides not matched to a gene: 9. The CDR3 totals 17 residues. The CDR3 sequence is CASSSTGQGRGNTEAFF. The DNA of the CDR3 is TGTGCCAGCAGTTCTACGGGACAGGGGAGGGGGAACACTGAAGCTTTCTTT.

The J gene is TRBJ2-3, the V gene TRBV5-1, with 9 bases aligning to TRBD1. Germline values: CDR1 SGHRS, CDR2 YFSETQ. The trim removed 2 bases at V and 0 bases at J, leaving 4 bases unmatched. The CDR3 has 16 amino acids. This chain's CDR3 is CASSLQGALSTDTQYF. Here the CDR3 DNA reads TGCGCCAGCAGCTTACAGGGGGCCCTTAGCACAGATACGCAGTATTTT.

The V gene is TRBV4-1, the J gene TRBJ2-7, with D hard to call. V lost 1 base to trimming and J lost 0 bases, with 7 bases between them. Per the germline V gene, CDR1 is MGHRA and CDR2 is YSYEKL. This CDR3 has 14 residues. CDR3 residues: CASSQGRSSYEQYF. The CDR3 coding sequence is TGCGCCAGCAGCCAAGGGCGGAGCTCCTACGAGCAGTACTTC.

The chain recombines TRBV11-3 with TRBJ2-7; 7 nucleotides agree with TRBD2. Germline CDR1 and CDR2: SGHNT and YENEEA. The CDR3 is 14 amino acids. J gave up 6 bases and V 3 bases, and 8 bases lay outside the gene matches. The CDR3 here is CASSFLASGVEQYF. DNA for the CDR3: TGTGCCAGCAGCTTCTTGGCTAGCGGAGTCGAGCAGTACTTC.

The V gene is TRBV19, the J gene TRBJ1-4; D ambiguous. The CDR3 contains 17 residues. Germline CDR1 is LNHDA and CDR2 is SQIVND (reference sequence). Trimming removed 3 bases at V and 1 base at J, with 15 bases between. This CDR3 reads CASSIAGRGETNEKLFF. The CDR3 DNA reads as TGTGCCAGTAGTATCGCAGGCCGGGGAGAAACTAATGAAAAACTGTTTTTT.

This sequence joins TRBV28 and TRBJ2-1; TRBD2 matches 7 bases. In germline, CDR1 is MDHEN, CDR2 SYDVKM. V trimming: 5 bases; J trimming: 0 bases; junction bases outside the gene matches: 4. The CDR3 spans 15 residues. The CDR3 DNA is TGTGCCAGCAGTAAACTAGCGAACTCCTACAATGAGCAGTTCTTC. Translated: CASSKLANSYNEQFF.

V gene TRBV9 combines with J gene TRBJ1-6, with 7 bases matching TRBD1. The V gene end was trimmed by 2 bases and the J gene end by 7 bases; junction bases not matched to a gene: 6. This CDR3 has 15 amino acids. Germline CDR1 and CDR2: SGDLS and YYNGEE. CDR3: CASSVETGLNSPLHF. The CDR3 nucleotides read TGTGCCAGCAGCGTGGAGACAGGGCTGAATTCACCCCTCCACTTT.

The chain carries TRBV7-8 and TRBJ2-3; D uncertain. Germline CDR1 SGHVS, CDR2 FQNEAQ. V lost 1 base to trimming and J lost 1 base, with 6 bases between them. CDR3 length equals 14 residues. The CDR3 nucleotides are TGTGCCAGCAGCTTAGGTCCAGGCACAGATACGCAGTATTTT. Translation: CASSLGPGTDTQYF.

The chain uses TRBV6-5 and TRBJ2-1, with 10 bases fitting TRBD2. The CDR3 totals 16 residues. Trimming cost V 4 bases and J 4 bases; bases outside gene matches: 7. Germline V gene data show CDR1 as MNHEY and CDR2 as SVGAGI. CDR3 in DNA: TGTGCCAGCAGTTTAGACAGCGGGAGGGATTACAATGAGCAGTTCTTC. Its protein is CASSLDSGRDYNEQFF.

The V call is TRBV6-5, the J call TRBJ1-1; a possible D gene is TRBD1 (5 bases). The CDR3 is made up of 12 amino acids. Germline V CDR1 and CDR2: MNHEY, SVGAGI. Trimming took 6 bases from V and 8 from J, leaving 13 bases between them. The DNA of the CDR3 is TGTGCCAGCAGCCCACTTAGGGGAGAAGCTTTCTTT. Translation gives CASSPLRGEAFF.

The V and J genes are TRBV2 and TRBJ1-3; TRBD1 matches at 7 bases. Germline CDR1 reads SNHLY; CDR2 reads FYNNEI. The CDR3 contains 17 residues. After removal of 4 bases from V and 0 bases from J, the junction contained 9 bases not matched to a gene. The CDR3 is CASSVGQEINSGNTIYF. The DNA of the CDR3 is TGTGCCAGCAGTGTTGGACAGGAAATAAACTCTGGAAACACCATATATTTT.

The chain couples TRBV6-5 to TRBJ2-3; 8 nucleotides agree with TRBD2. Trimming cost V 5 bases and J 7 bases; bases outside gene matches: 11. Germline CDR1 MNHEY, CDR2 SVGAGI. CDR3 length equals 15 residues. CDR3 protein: CASSREAGDGNTQYF. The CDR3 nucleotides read TGTGCCAGCAGTCGTGAAGCGGGAGACGGAAATACGCAGTATTTT.

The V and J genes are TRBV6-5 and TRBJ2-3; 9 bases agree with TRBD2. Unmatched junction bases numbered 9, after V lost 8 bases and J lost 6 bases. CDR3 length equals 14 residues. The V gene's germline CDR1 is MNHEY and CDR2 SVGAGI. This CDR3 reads CASGEGSGRDTQYF. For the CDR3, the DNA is TGTGCCAGCGGCGAGGGGAGCGGGAGGGATACGCAGTATTTT.